Given below is one TCR beta chain in context. The target antigen is unknown. These data come from a study of OX40 agonist ivuxolimab in advanced cancers. Across the study: Patients received intravenous ivuxolimab every 2 weeks at 0.01 to 10 mg/kg. Those enrolled were 82.7% male, with a mean age of around 58 years and ages from 23 to 79. Study-wide findings and caveats: With doses of 0.1-3.0 mg/kg, partial responders showed among the lowest clonal expansion. Expanded clones were, on average, more numerous among CD8+ T cells than CD4+.

Some clones are missing from TCRdb's copy, which holds only in-frame ones; the method was immunoSEQ multiplex PCR. The data hold some 45,000 clones, with 86% observed a single time. Germline CDR1 and CDR2: SGHVS and FQNEAQ. The CDR3 loop spans 14 amino acids. The V and J ends lost 4 bases and 4 bases, in that order; junction bases with no gene match: 4. The material was CD4+ or CD8+ T cells sorted from blood, obtained in a trial of the OX40 agonist ivuxolimab. V usage is TRBV7-8 and J usage is TRBJ2-1, with TRBD2 identical over 7 bases. The sequence derives from an adult with an advanced solid tumor such as melanoma, head and neck, liver or kidney cancer. The CDR3 coding sequence is TGTGCCAGCAGCTCGAGCGGGGATTACAATGAGCAGTTCTTC. Encoded protein: CASSSSGDYNEQFF.